What follows are 3 T cell receptor beta chains derived from one specimen sequenced in a study of Ad26.COV2.S vaccination and SARS-CoV-2 variants. Measured with immunoSEQ multiplex PCR; TCRdb has only the in-frame clones, and not every one. The sample contains hundreds of thousands of clones, roughly 90% of which appear only once. As to treatment: around 19 received Ad26.COV2.S at low or high dose, single or two shots; about 5 received placebo; per-sample allocation not given. Samples came from day 63 after the first vaccine or placebo injection. Here the sequenced sample was peripheral blood, taken in a trial of Ad26.COV2.S vaccine versus placebo. Source of these receptors: a person between 18 and 65 years old who received the Ad26.COV2.S COVID-19 vaccine or a placebo.

This clone was detected only a few times. The chain combines TRBV20-1 with TRBJ2-7, with unresolved D. Deletions cut 4 bases from V and 3 bases from J, with 7 bases between. This CDR3 has 11 amino acids. Germline CDR1 and CDR2: DFQATT and SNEGSKA (reference sequence). As DNA, the CDR3 is TGCAGTGCTACAAGGGACTACGAGCAGTACTTC. It is translated as CSATRDYEQYF.

V gene TRBV9 combines with J gene TRBJ2-5; 9 nucleotides align to TRBD1. Unmatched junction bases numbered 10, after V lost 3 bases and J lost 4 bases. CDR1 and CDR2 from the germline V gene are SGDLS and YYNGEE. The CDR3 is made up of 16 amino acids. The CDR3 protein is CASSEGQGWVGETQYF. CDR3 sequence (DNA): TGTGCCAGCAGCGAGGGACAGGGATGGGTAGGAGAGACCCAGTACTTC.

This clone showed up just a few times. The rearrangement joins TRBV7-8 to TRBJ1-2; a possible D gene is TRBD1 (6 bases). The germline V and J ends were trimmed by 3 bases and 2 bases, with 7 bases remaining between them. Germline V gene lookup returns CDR1 SGHVS and CDR2 FQNEAQ. The CDR3 runs 13 residues. The CDR3 DNA reads TGTGCCAGCAGCTTTGACAGGAACTATGGCTACACCTTC. As protein: CASSFDRNYGYTF.